These 16 T cell receptor beta chains originate from one sample sequenced in a study of CD8 T cells in ankylosing spondylitis. A single record per CDR3 protein comes from TCRdb applying MiXCR to the 5' RACE reads. The repertoire holds a few hundred thousand distinct CDR3 sequences, more than 9% seen once, with 21% in the top ten. The sequenced sample was blood, either unsorted or a sorted T cell fraction (not recorded which). These receptors all come from a male donor with ankylosing spondylitis or in good health (not recorded which).

In this sample, this clonotype turned up many times. The rearrangement joins TRBV11-1 to TRBJ1-1, with unresolved D. Trimming took 6 bases from V and 0 from J, leaving 8 bases between them. This CDR3 has 13 residues. From germline, CDR1 is SGHAT and CDR2 FQDESV (reference sequence). CDR3 coding DNA: TGTGCCAGCAGGAAGGAGCTGAACACTGAAGCTTTCTTT. Translation gives CASRKELNTEAFF.

This clonotype has a count of ten or more. The rearrangement links TRBV7-3 to TRBJ2-3, with a tentative D call TRBD1 (7 bases). The CDR3 contains 17 residues. Germline V gene data show CDR1 as SGHTA and CDR2 as FQGTGA. Trimming left V 1 base short and J 3 bases short, with 17 bases between. This CDR3 reads CASSLIDREVGTDTQYF. For the CDR3, the DNA is TGTGCCAGCAGCTTAATCGACAGGGAGGTCGGAACAGATACGCAGTATTTT.

The sample holds many counts of this clonotype. The genes are TRBV5-6 and TRBJ2-5; TRBD2 agrees at 8 bases. Germline CDR1 and CDR2: SGHDT and YYEEEE. The J segment lost 1 base and the V segment lost 1 base, leaving 18 bases of the junction unmatched. CDR3 length equals 20 residues. The CDR3 region has the DNA TGTGCCAGCAGCTTGAGGGGCGGGGGGTCCCTACTTTATTCCCAAGAGACCCAGTACTTC. Translation: CASSLRGGGSLLYSQETQYF. Full variable domain (outside the CDR3, taken from reference TRBV5-6 and TRBJ2-5): DAGVTQSPTHLIKTRGQQVTLRCSPKSGHDTVSWYQQALGQGPQFIFQYYEEEERQRGNFPDRFSGHQFPNYSSELNVNALLLGDSALYLCASSLRGGGSLLYSQETQYFGPGTRLLVL.

This clonotype was counted many times. One end of the junction is discordant with germline, which a read error may explain. J is TRBJ2-5 and V is TRBV7-7; 8 positions match TRBD2. This CDR3 spans 16 amino acids. CDR1 and CDR2 (germline): SSHAT, FNYEAQ (reference sequence). For the CDR3, the DNA is TGTGCTAGCAGCTTAGCTCGCAGCGGGGGCCGTGAGACCCAGTACTTC. Amino acids: CASSLARSGGRETQYF.

This clonotype was observed many times. DNA of the CDR3: TGTGCCAGCAGTTTCCGCCGGGAGCCTTACGAGCAGTACTTC. Its protein is CASSFRREPYEQYF. The rearrangement uses TRBV6-5 and TRBJ2-7, with D possibly matching TRBD2 (6 bases). From germline, CDR1 is MNHEY and CDR2 SVGAGI. V shed 4 bases and J shed 4 bases, with 14 bases lying between them. The CDR3 spans 14 residues.

This clonotype was counted at least ten times. This chain uses TRBV29-1 with TRBJ1-1; 11 bases line up with TRBD1. Trimming cost V 3 bases and J 5 bases; bases outside gene matches: 5. CDR1 is SQVTM and CDR2 is ANQGSEA in the germline V gene. There are 14 residues in the CDR3. The CDR3 DNA is TGCAGCGTTGATAATAGGGACAGGGGGACTGAAGCTTTCTTT. Residues: CSVDNRDRGTEAFF.

This clonotype was recorded many times. The chain employs TRBV20-1 and TRBJ2-7; possibly TRBD1 or TRBD2 for D (5 bases each). The V end lost 5 bases, the J end lost 5 bases, and 16 bases lay between the germline ends. Germline CDR1 is DFQATT and CDR2 is SNEGSKA (reference sequence). The CDR3 runs 13 residues. This chain's CDR3 is CSAPKGPMNEQYF. The CDR3 DNA reads as TGCAGTGCTCCAAAGGGACCCATGAACGAGCAGTACTTC.

This clonotype occurred many times. The rearrangement joins TRBV20-1 to TRBJ2-5; no clear D. The CDR3 totals 12 residues. Between the trimmed V and J ends, which lost 5 bases and 2 bases, there was a span of 9 bases. The germline V gene has CDR1 DFQATT and CDR2 SNEGSKA (reference sequence). CDR3 region: CSAPAIQETQYF. The CDR3 DNA sequence: TGCAGTGCTCCAGCCATTCAAGAGACCCAGTACTTC.

This clonotype was counted at least ten times. The gene calls are TRBV20-1 and TRBJ2-5, with D perhaps matching TRBD1 or TRBD2 (5 bases each). The V end lost 5 bases, the J end lost 0 bases, and 10 bases lay between the germline ends. The germline V gene has CDR1 DFQATT and CDR2 SNEGSKA (reference sequence). The CDR3 covers 13 residues. CDR3 sequence reads: CSAGQGDQETQYF. The CDR3 DNA sequence: TGCAGTGCTGGCCAGGGAGACCAAGAGACCCAGTACTTC.

This clonotype was found once. This chain joins TRBV7-2 and TRBJ2-3; tentative D call: TRBD2 (6 bases). Deletions cut 1 base from V and 2 bases from J, with 10 bases between. The germline V gene has CDR1 SGHTA and CDR2 FQGNSA. The CDR3 totals 15 residues. The CDR3 bases are TGTGCCAGCAGCTTAGTTGGGGGGACCACAGATACGCAGTATTTT. Its protein product is CASSLVGGTTDTQYF. The full variable domain, completed using reference TRBV7-2 and TRBJ2-3, is GAGVSQSPSNKVTEKGKDVELRCDPISGHTALYWYRQSLGQGLEFLIYFQGNSAPDKSGLPSDRFSAERTGGSVSTLTIQRTQQEDSAVYLCASSLVGGTTDTQYFGPGTRLTVL.

The CDR3 protein is CSARTSSAGYEQYF. The CDR3 DNA sequence: TGCAGTGCTAGAACGTCTTCCGCCGGCTACGAGCAGTACTTC. The chain is built from TRBV20-1 and TRBJ2-7; D uncertain. Germline V gene sequence: CDR1 DFQATT, CDR2 SNEGSKA (reference sequence). V was clipped by 2 bases and J by 3 bases, with 14 bases between them. The CDR3 has 14 residues.

There are a few counts of this clonotype. In DNA, the CDR3 is TGTGCCAGCAGTTACGGGGGGTCCGGGGCCAACGTCCTGACTTTC. Translating it yields CASSYGGSGANVLTF. The chain couples TRBV6-5 to TRBJ2-6, with D possibly TRBD2 on 6 matching bases. V was shortened by 2 bases and J by 4 bases, with 9 bases between the two germline ends. CDR3 length: 15 amino acids. The germline gives CDR1 MNHEY, CDR2 SVGAGI.

In its sample, this clonotype was seen many times. The rearrangement joins TRBV5-1 to TRBJ1-1; maybe TRBD1 (6 bases). The germline V gene encodes CDR1 SGHRS and CDR2 YFSETQ. The CDR3 spans 15 residues. Between the trimmed V and J ends, which lost 3 bases and 2 bases, there was a span of 14 bases. The DNA of the CDR3 is TGCGCCAGCAGCTCCTTGGGGGGGGGCAACACTGAAGCTTTCTTT. Translated: CASSSLGGGNTEAFF.

The chain joins TRBV2 to TRBJ2-1; 8 bases line up with TRBD2. The CDR3 contains 15 residues. With V trimmed by 4 bases and J by 9 bases, 11 bases remained unmatched. Germline CDR1 and CDR2: SNHLY and FYNNEI. CDR3 amino acids: CASSGGSGTPAEQFF. For the CDR3, the DNA is TGTGCCAGCAGTGGGGGTAGCGGGACACCGGCTGAGCAGTTCTTC.

The sample holds many counts of this clonotype. The chain combines TRBV9 with TRBJ2-1, with D hard to call. Germline CDR1 is SGDLS and CDR2 is YYNGEE. The CDR3 extends over 13 amino acids. Trimming took 0 bases from V and 0 from J, leaving 1 base between them. The CDR3 DNA sequence: TGTGCCAGCAGCGTAGCCTCCTACAATGAGCAGTTCTTC. Encoded protein: CASSVASYNEQFF.

The chain combines TRBV7-3 with TRBJ2-2; D gene ambiguous. The germline V gene has CDR1 SGHTA and CDR2 FQGTGA. CDR3 length: 14 residues. V was clipped by 1 base and J by 6 bases, with 9 bases between them. This CDR3 is CASSLMASSGELFF. In DNA form, the CDR3 reads TGTGCCAGCAGCTTAATGGCTAGTTCCGGGGAGCTGTTTTTT.